This T cell receptor (beta chain) was sequenced for a study of OX40 agonist ivuxolimab in advanced cancers. CDR3 length equals 18 residues. The V gene's germline CDR1 is KGHSH and CDR2 LQKENI. V shed 1 base, J shed 2 bases, and the junction held 9 bases outside the gene matches. This table comes from immunoSEQ multiplex PCR, and its TCRdb copy is limited to in-frame clones, with some not included. This sample carries some 25,000 clones, approximately 80% of them seen once, and the ten largest clones take around 1.4%. In this sample, this clone turned up once. Sequenced material: CD4+ or CD8+ T cells sorted from blood, taken in a trial of the OX40 agonist ivuxolimab. The rearrangement uses TRBV18 and TRBJ2-2, with TRBD1 matching over 8 bases. The clonotype originates from an adult with an advanced solid tumor such as melanoma, head and neck, liver or kidney cancer. CDR3 nucleotide sequence: TGTGCCAGCTCACCACTTTCCGGTGGACAGGGTAACACCGGGGAGCTGTTTTTT. It encodes CASSPLSGGQGNTGELFF.